This TCR beta chain was found in a study of blood T cell repertoires in COVID-19. Study summary: Some COVID-19 samples were acute and others convalescent; all came from the United States, Italy and Spain. PBMCs, B-cell-depleted T cells, or T cells were the source of the cDNA or gDNA that made up the material.

After removal of 0 bases from V and 0 bases from J, the junction contained 0 bases not matched to a gene. Germline-derived CDR1 and CDR2 are SGHNT and YYREEE (reference sequence). CDR3 length: 15 amino acids. During active infection, Seattle patients enrolled and were then monitored through disease. Original analysis: Scientists estimated how many nucleated cells there were by amplifying reference gene primers. Sequenced by immunoSEQ multiplex PCR; TCRdb stores in-frame clones only, minus some. V and J calls and clone size are copied from that table; D and trimming were computed from the DNA. Among 110,000 or so clones listed, 85% to 90% were seen once.

Sample: peripheral blood. The origin of this receptor is a woman aged 55-69 years with COVID-19, enrolled during active disease. The chain is built from TRBV5-4 and TRBJ2-1; TRBD2 matches 7 bases. This CDR3 reads CASSLGTSSYNEQFF. The CDR3 DNA sequence: TGTGCCAGCAGCTTGGGGACTAGCTCCTACAATGAGCAGTTCTTC.